This T cell receptor (beta chain) was captured in a study of T cell repertoires in cytomegalovirus infection. Study-wide background: Recently identified HLA-C-restricted CMV epitopes and well-studied HLA-B-restricted CMV epitopes were used by the study. Carrying CMV and the relevant HLA type showed in public TCR beta signatures. Study outcomes and limitations: Public TCR beta family frequency separated CMV-and-HLA carriers, including in an independent cohort. The ex vivo response showed dominance by HLA-C-restricted CMV-specific TCR beta clonotypes.

Regarding this clonotype: Its target is unknown.

TCRdb analysed the reads with MiXCR anew, one entry per CDR3 protein. The sample carries approximately 1,000,000 distinct CDR3 sequences, approximately 32% recorded once. With 6 bases clipped from V and 4 bases from J, the junction kept 8 bases outside the gene matches. Germline CDR1 MNHEY, CDR2 SVGEGT. The CDR3 is 14 residues long. This sequence joins TRBV6-2 or TRBV6-3 and TRBJ1-2, with 7 nucleotides matching TRBD1. The sequencing used cultured CD8+ T cells from PBMCs, collected from culture after CMV antigen stimulation. This clonotype was sampled from a human donor in good health (CMV status not recorded). Some clones in this sample may be carry-over from other donors' samples. CDR3 bases: TGTGCCAGCAGGCCTGGGACAGCGCTCTATGGCTACACCTTC. Protein: CASRPGTALYGYTF.